The T cell receptor (beta chain) described here comes from a study of cytomegalovirus exposure and HLA in healthy donors. Study information: Counted in an early data release were approximately 85 million unique TCRs from HLA-typed donors.

It was with 60 Vbeta and 13 Jbeta primers that the PCR ran. The protocol was immunoSEQ multiplex PCR, while the TCRdb copy is restricted to in-frame clones and leaves out a portion. The sample shows roughly 98,000 clones, around 77% of them seen only once. V was shortened by 3 bases and J by 0 bases, with 18 bases between the two germline ends. This CDR3 spans 19 amino acids. CDR1 is MGHRA and CDR2 is YSYEKL in the germline V gene. The TCR was taken from a man between 35 and 55 years old in good health and CMV-seronegative. The specimen was PBMCs. The rearrangement joins TRBV4-1 to TRBJ1-6; the D gene is possibly TRBD1 (5 bases). CDR3 sequence: CASSQEGRGLSSYNSPLHF. The CDR3 DNA follows: TGCGCCAGCAGCCAGGAGGGAAGGGGCTTAAGCTCCTATAATTCACCCCTCCACTTT.